This is a list of T cell receptor beta chains from one sample in a study of CD8 T cells in ankylosing spondylitis. MiXCR was run by TCRdb on the 5' RACE reads, yielding one entry per CDR3 protein. Counted here are roughly 370,000 distinct CDR3 sequences, around 22% occurring once; the ten biggest clones make up 15% to 20%. The sequencing sample was made of blood, either unsorted or a sorted T cell fraction (not recorded which). The receptor source for this set is a male donor with ankylosing spondylitis. The CDR3 runs from the conserved cysteine through the conserved F or W.

v_gene,j_gene,CDR3aa
TRBV7-2,TRBJ2-5,CASSSRMGAGGETQYF
TRBV28,TRBJ2-7,CASSLSGAPYEQYF
TRBV5-1,TRBJ2-6,CASSADRVTGANVLTF
TRBV20-1,TRBJ2-2,CSAREGLAVNTGELFF
TRBV4-3,TRBJ2-3,CASSQGASASSHTQYF
TRBV12-3/TRBV12-4,TRBJ1-5,CASSLISNSQPQHF
TRBV24-1,TRBJ2-3,CATSDLSGRASKVIPDTQYF
TRBV9,TRBJ2-1,CASSVGLVGGQEAEQFF
TRBV7-3,TRBJ1-1,CASSLWANTEAFF
TRBV10-3,TRBJ1-1,CAISPDTSGTEAFF
TRBV30,TRBJ2-1,CAWSSPPVNEQFF
TRBV28,TRBJ1-2,CASSLTERSGYGYTF
TRBV6-1,TRBJ2-1,CDTDPGQGMNEQFF
TRBV20-1,TRBJ2-7,CSALPGTDRYEQYF
TRBV5-1,TRBJ1-1,CASSLLGMRTEAFF
TRBV7-3,TRBJ1-2,CASSPQGVDSSGYTF
TRBV3-1,TRBJ2-7,CASSRPGTGGYRYEQYF
TRBV5-1,TRBJ2-1,CASSLDRVVYNEQFF
TRBV3-1,TRBJ2-5,CASSQGRVAGETQYF
TRBV6-2/TRBV6-3,TRBJ1-5,CASAEGSYRGNQPQHF
TRBV29-1,TRBJ2-2,CSVGDAGELFF
TRBV2,TRBJ2-7,CASSKEQGNYYEQYF
TRBV18,TRBJ1-5,CASSAGGANQPQHF
TRBV5-5,TRBJ2-1,CASSHEARTGRGQFF
TRBV11-1,TRBJ2-7,CASSRPLRDRGRLDEQYF
TRBV29-1,TRBJ2-1,CSVEVGGGSEQFF
TRBV18,TRBJ2-5,CASSHDQTQYF
TRBV7-9,TRBJ1-5,CASSLGVANQPQHF
TRBV18,TRBJ2-4,CASSSSLAGVENIQYF
TRBV3-1,TRBJ2-1,CASSQVLGLAGSEQFF
TRBV2,TRBJ2-6,CASSEEDSGANVLTF
TRBV3-1,TRBJ2-3,CASSQEFRARRYF
TRBV15,TRBJ1-5,CATSRAGGQAFNQPQHF
TRBV12-3/TRBV12-4,TRBJ2-1,CASSPSMGIGSYNEQFF
TRBV2,TRBJ1-6,CASSSDSTNSPLHF
TRBV3-1,TRBJ2-3,CASSQVTGSTDTQYF
TRBV11-2,TRBJ2-2,CASSFETAGTGELFF
TRBV9,TRBJ1-1,CASSPIRVNTEAFF
TRBV5-1,TRBJ2-3,CASSLVTGATDTQYF
TRBV12-3/TRBV12-4,TRBJ2-3,CASRITDTQYF
TRBV5-5,TRBJ1-6,CASSLVGAAETYNSPLHF
TRBV29-1,TRBJ2-7,CSVATSGSYEQYF
TRBV29-1,TRBJ1-1,CSGQQGSLDTEAFF
TRBV7-9,TRBJ2-7,CASSSGPAASYEQYF
TRBV20-1,TRBJ2-1,CSAREDGEQFF
TRBV7-3,TRBJ2-4,CASSSSPRGNIQYF
TRBV29-1,TRBJ2-1,CSVRPPGINEQFF